Each of the 10 T cell receptor beta chains below was sequenced from the same sample in a study of OX40 agonist ivuxolimab in advanced cancers. Measured with immunoSEQ multiplex PCR; TCRdb has only the in-frame clones, and not every one. The sample has about 72,000 clones, 75% to 90% seen once. Sequenced material: CD4+ or CD8+ T cells sorted from blood, taken in a trial of the OX40 agonist ivuxolimab. Receptors were obtained from an adult with an advanced solid tumor such as melanoma, head and neck, liver or kidney cancer.

This chain joins TRBV5-1 and TRBJ1-4; a weak D match, TRBD1 (6 bases). Trimming took off 4 bases at V and 5 bases at J, with 12 bases between the two ends. CDR3 length: 14 amino acids. CDR1 and CDR2 (germline): SGHRS, YFSETQ. The CDR3, as DNA: TGCGCCAGCAGCCGGGACAAGCAAAATGAAAAACTGTTTTTT. Its protein product is CASSRDKQNEKLFF.

The sample holds one count of this clone. CDR3 amino acids: CASSLVSTTNYGYTF. In DNA form, the CDR3 reads TGTGCCAGCAGCTTGGTATCGACGACTAACTATGGCTACACCTTC. V and J are TRBV5-6 and TRBJ1-2; D remains unclear. Per the germline V gene, CDR1 is SGHDT and CDR2 is YYEEEE. V shed 0 bases and J shed 0 bases, with 9 bases lying between them. The CDR3 runs to 15 residues.

This chain connects TRBV5-4 to TRBJ2-1; 9 bases match TRBD2. Unmatched junction bases numbered 3, after V lost 0 bases and J lost 2 bases. From germline, CDR1 is SGHNT and CDR2 YYREEE (reference sequence). The CDR3 has 16 residues. In DNA form, the CDR3 reads TGTGCCAGCAGCTTGGAACCTAGCGGGGCCTACAATGAGCAGTTCTTC. Encoded protein: CASSLEPSGAYNEQFF.

The chain recombines TRBV4-3 with TRBJ2-2; D not certain. The CDR3 contains 14 residues. The germline V gene encodes CDR1 LGHNA and CDR2 YSLEER. Trimming removed 3 bases at V and 1 base at J, with 6 bases between. The chain's CDR3 is CASSHHRNTGELFF. In DNA form, the CDR3 reads TGCGCCAGCAGCCACCACAGGAACACCGGGGAGCTGTTTTTT.

The chain employs TRBV27 and TRBJ1-4; no reliable D call. Germline V gene data show CDR1 as MNHEY and CDR2 as SMNVEV (reference sequence). V was clipped by 5 bases and J by 7 bases, with 17 bases between them. The CDR3 has 15 residues. CDR3 in DNA: TGTGCCAGCAGTCGCGTACGGACCCTGGGTGAAAAACTGTTTTTT. Protein sequence: CASSRVRTLGEKLFF.

There are a few counts of this clone. The chain has TRBV28 and TRBJ1-2; unclear D gene. V lost 6 bases and J lost 2, with 7 bases in between. Germline lookup yields CDR1 MDHEN and CDR2 SYDVKM. This CDR3 comprises 12 residues. The CDR3 region is CASSQQNYGYTF. CDR3 sequence (DNA): TGTGCCAGCAGCCAACAAAACTATGGCTACACCTTC.

The rearrangement uses TRBV7-2 and TRBJ2-2; tentative D call: TRBD2 (5 bases). The germline CDR1 and CDR2 sequences are SGHTA and FQGNSA. This CDR3 spans 17 amino acids. V gave up 5 bases and J gave up 2 bases, with 18 bases separating them. In DNA, the CDR3 is TGTGCCAGCAGCCTCGACTGGGGATCGGGAAACACCGGGGAGCTGTTTTTT. Its protein product is CASSLDWGSGNTGELFF.

Here the CDR3 reads CASSLKGLEQETQYF. Written as DNA, the CDR3 is TGTGCCAGCAGTTTAAAGGGACTCGAACAAGAGACCCAGTACTTC. V and J are TRBV25-1 and TRBJ2-5; tentatively, D is TRBD2 (6 bases). Trimming removed 5 bases from V and 2 bases from J, with 15 bases in between. Germline V lookup: CDR1 MGHDK, CDR2 SYGVNS. The CDR3 consists of 15 residues.

The chain recombines TRBV27 with TRBJ1-2; D is ambiguous. The CDR3 spans 10 residues. The V gene's germline CDR1 is MNHEY and CDR2 SMNVEV (reference sequence). The V and J ends lost 8 bases and 6 bases respectively, with 7 bases between them. As DNA, the CDR3 is TGTGCCAGCCCGTATAATGGCTACACCTTC. Its translation is CASPYNGYTF.

J is TRBJ2-7 and V is TRBV18, with D tentatively TRBD2 (6 bases). The ends were cut back, 3 bases at V and 6 bases at J, with 6 bases in the middle. The CDR3 spans 11 residues. Germline V gene sequence: CDR1 KGHSH, CDR2 LQKENI. The CDR3 protein is CASSPEGEQYF. Here the CDR3 DNA reads TGTGCCAGCTCACCGGAGGGCGAGCAGTACTTC. Full variable domain (rest looked up from reference TRBV18 and TRBJ2-7): NAGVMQNPRHLVRRRGQEARLRCSPMKGHSHVYWYRQLPEEGLKFMVYLQKENIIDESGMPKERFSAEFPKEGPSILRIQQVVRGDSAAYFCASSPEGEQYFGPGTRLTVT.